This T cell receptor beta chain was profiled in a study of blood T cell repertoires in COVID-19. Study at large: The United States, Italy and Spain supplied acute and convalescent COVID-19 samples. Sample material is recorded as cDNA or gDNA derived from T cells, B-cell-depleted T cells, or PBMCs.

CDR1 and CDR2 from the germline V gene are SGHAT and FQNNGV. The CDR3 has 13 amino acids. The V and J ends lost 3 bases and 9 bases respectively, with 9 bases between them. Under the authors' procedure: By means of reference gene primer amplification, nucleated cell counts were estimated. The table came from immunoSEQ multiplex PCR; TCRdb's copy has only in-frame clones and leaves some out. V and J calls and clone size come straight from that table; D and trimming were deduced from the DNA. The sample comprises over 150,000 clones, roughly 84% of which are singletons, and roughly 9.2% rests with the top ten.

Sequencing was performed on peripheral blood. The V call is TRBV11-2, the J call TRBJ1-6; TRBD1 might be the D (6 bases). The TCR was taken from an elderly woman with active or convalescent COVID-19. Written as DNA, the CDR3 is TGTGCCAGCAGCTTTTTAGGGGGTTCACCCCTCCACTTT. Translating it yields CASSFLGGSPLHF. Looking up the rest from reference TRBV11-2 and TRBJ1-6 gives the full variable domain: EAGVAQSPRYKIIEKRQSVAFWCNPISGHATLYWYQQILGQGPKLLIQFQNNGVVDDSQLPKDRFSAERLKGVDSTLKIQPAKLEDSAVYLCASSFLGGSPLHFGNGTRLTVT.